The present T cell receptor (beta chain) was sequenced within a study of monozygotic twins with inflammatory bowel disease. On this clonotype itself: Antigen unknown.

Study results and limitations: By inverse Simpson index, TCRbeta diversity was lower in IBD patients than in healthy co-twins. IBD patients share fewer clonotypes with other people than healthy twins do, especially with disease activity.

The V gene's germline CDR1 is LGHDT and CDR2 YNNKEL (reference sequence). The CDR3 runs 15 residues. Per sample, reverse transcription was split into eight reactions. Template switching introduced UMIs that contain a 6-nucleotide sample barcode. For each CDR3 protein, TCRdb gives one entry from its re-call of the 5' RACE reads, without DNA. The sample shows a few hundred thousand distinct CDR3 sequences, and roughly 2.6% sits with its ten largest clones. The TCR comes from a human donor with ulcerative colitis or Crohn's disease, or a healthy co-twin of an affected twin (not recorded which). The source material was blood. The V gene is TRBV3-1, the J gene TRBJ2-5; TCRdb's D call of TRBD2 is untestable without DNA. CDR3 sequence reads: CASSHGLAAQETQYF.